Listed here are 31 T cell receptor beta chains from one sample, sequenced in a study of blood T cell repertoires in COVID-19. Some clones are missing from TCRdb's copy, which holds only in-frame ones; the method was immunoSEQ multiplex PCR. Among 130,000 or so clones listed, 84% were seen once. The sequenced material came from peripheral blood. The source is a human donor in a cohort sampled during active COVID-19.

The rearrangement joins TRBV30 to TRBJ2-6; 9 positions match TRBD1. The germline V gene has CDR1 GTSNPN and CDR2 SVGIG (reference sequence). V was pared by 2 bases and J by 0 bases, with 5 bases of the junction left unmatched. This CDR3 is built from 17 residues. The CDR3 protein is CAWSYGTGSSGANVLTF. The CDR3 DNA is TGTGCCTGGAGTTATGGGACAGGGAGCTCTGGGGCCAACGTCCTGACTTTC.

J is TRBJ2-7 and V is TRBV20-1; no clear D gene. The germline V gene has CDR1 DFQATT and CDR2 SNEGSKA (reference sequence). This CDR3 is built from 13 residues. Between the trimmed V and J ends, which lost 3 bases and 0 bases, there was a span of 9 bases. This chain's CDR3 is CSASSYFSYEQYF. In DNA form, the CDR3 reads TGCAGTGCTAGTTCGTATTTCTCCTACGAGCAGTACTTC.

This clone has only one observation. The chain has TRBV19 and TRBJ2-4, with D possibly matching TRBD1 (6 bases). The CDR3 contains 15 residues. Trimming removed 7 bases from V and 6 bases from J, with 19 bases in between. In germline, CDR1 is LNHDA, CDR2 SQIVND (reference sequence). The CDR3 here is CASTTVQGLSNIQYF. In DNA form, the CDR3 reads TGTGCCAGTACTACAGTACAGGGTCTGTCAAACATTCAGTACTTC.

The chain is built from TRBV3-1 (or the pseudogene TRBV3-2) and TRBJ2-3; D is uncertain. There are 13 residues in the CDR3. Germline assignment: CDR1 LGHDT and CDR2 YNNKEL (reference sequence). V lost 4 bases and J lost 5, with 10 bases in between. The CDR3 nucleotides are TGTGCCAGCAGCCGCCCATCGGTAGATACGCAGTATTTT. Translating it yields CASSRPSVDTQYF.

V and J are TRBV5-6 and TRBJ1-1; D remains unclear. The germline gives CDR1 SGHDT, CDR2 YYEEEE. The V and J ends lost 4 bases and 7 bases respectively, with 17 bases between them. The CDR3 runs to 14 residues. In nucleotides, the CDR3 is TGTGCCAGCAGCCGACGGACTGTGGATGTTGAAGCTTTCTTT. Translation: CASSRRTVDVEAFF.

This clone was counted once. CDR3 bases: TGTGCCAGCAGCTTAGCCCAGGGCTACTATGGCTACACCTTC. Protein product: CASSLAQGYYGYTF. The chain is built from TRBV7-8 and TRBJ1-2; TRBD1 might be the D (5 bases). V lost 0 bases to trimming and J lost 3 bases, with 8 bases between them. The germline CDR1 and CDR2 sequences are SGHVS and FQNEAQ. The CDR3 consists of 14 residues.

The chain couples TRBV11-2 to TRBJ1-5; D is undetermined. Deletions cut 0 bases from V and 4 bases from J, with 10 bases between. Germline loops: CDR1 SGHAT, CDR2 FQNNGV. This CDR3 is 15 amino acids long. CDR3 in DNA: TGTGCCAGCAGCTTAGATCTTAGTATGAATCAGCCCCAGCATTTT. Amino acid sequence: CASSLDLSMNQPQHF. The complete variable domain, with remaining parts taken from reference TRBV11-2 and TRBJ1-5, reads EAGVAQSPRYKIIEKRQSVAFWCNPISGHATLYWYQQILGQGPKLLIQFQNNGVVDDSQLPKDRFSAERLKGVDSTLKIQPAKLEDSAVYLCASSLDLSMNQPQHFGDGTRLSIL.

The chain employs TRBV11-1 and TRBJ2-5; TRBD1 agrees at 7 bases. V shed 3 bases, J shed 12 bases, and the junction held 19 bases outside the gene matches. The germline V gene has CDR1 SGHAT and CDR2 FQDESV (reference sequence). The CDR3 runs 16 residues. CDR3 loop: CASSFGAAGGFEAEYF. Written as DNA, the CDR3 is TGTGCCAGCAGCTTCGGGGCGGCAGGGGGATTTGAGGCCGAGTACTTC.

The chain is built from TRBV7-2 and TRBJ2-2; D possibly corresponds to TRBD1 (5 bases). Trimming left V 9 bases short and J 1 base short, with 12 bases between. Per the germline V gene, CDR1 is SGHTA and CDR2 is FQGNSA. The CDR3 length is 14 residues. CDR3 sequence reads: CARGAWGNTGELFF. CDR3 in DNA: TGTGCCAGAGGGGCATGGGGGAACACCGGGGAGCTGTTTTTT.

The chain carries TRBV5-1 and TRBJ1-3; D remains unclear. With 0 bases removed from V and 0 bases from J, the gap between germline ends came to 7 bases. This CDR3 has 15 residues. Germline CDR1 and CDR2: SGHRS and YFSETQ. CDR3 residues: CASSLVPGSGNTIYF. The CDR3 bases are TGCGCCAGCAGCTTGGTCCCAGGCTCTGGAAACACCATATATTTT. Drawing the rest from reference TRBV5-1 and TRBJ1-3, the complete variable domain is KAGVTQTPRYLIKTRGQQVTLSCSPISGHRSVSWYQQTPGQGLQFLFEYFSETQRNKGNFPGRFSGRQFSNSRSEMNVSTLELGDSALYLCASSLVPGSGNTIYFGEGSWLTVV.

The chain has TRBV5-1 and TRBJ2-1; D gene ambiguous. CDR1 is SGHRS, CDR2 YFSETQ, per germline. Trimming shortened V by 4 bases and J by 4 bases, and 12 bases separated the two germline ends. This CDR3 has 14 residues. The CDR3 reads CASSPEQRYNEQFF. In DNA form, the CDR3 reads TGCGCCAGCAGCCCGGAACAGAGATACAATGAGCAGTTCTTC. Combining the CDR3 with reference TRBV5-1 and TRBJ2-1 gives the whole variable domain KAGVTQTPRYLIKTRGQQVTLSCSPISGHRSVSWYQQTPGQGLQFLFEYFSETQRNKGNFPGRFSGRQFSNSRSEMNVSTLELGDSALYLCASSPEQRYNEQFFGPGTRLTVL.

This clone came up once. The chain couples TRBV18 to TRBJ1-3; D may be TRBD1 (5 bases). CDR1 and CDR2 from the germline V gene are KGHSH and LQKENI. The V gene lost 0 bases and the J gene lost 0 bases, with 18 bases spanning the gap. CDR3 length: 19 residues. The CDR3 sequence: CASSPPGGWQPGSGNTIYF. CDR3 in DNA: TGTGCCAGCTCACCACCGGGGGGGTGGCAGCCCGGCTCTGGAAACACCATATATTTT.

CDR3 DNA sequence: TGTGCCAGCAGTTACGGAAGCGGGAGCACCGGGGAGCTGTTTTTT. This codes for CASSYGSGSTGELFF. The chain recombines TRBV6-2 or TRBV6-3 with TRBJ2-2; 8 bases match TRBD2. V lost 2 bases, J lost 4 bases, and 3 bases stayed unmatched. CDR3 size: 15 residues. Germline V gene data show CDR1 as MNHEY and CDR2 as SVGEGT.

The CDR3 coding sequence is TGTGCCAGCAGCGGGGGGGCAGGGGGCGCCACGCAGTATTTT. The encoded protein is CASSGGAGGATQYF. The chain recombines TRBV9 with TRBJ2-3; TRBD1 matches at 8 bases. The CDR3 totals 14 residues. Trimming took 3 bases from V and 9 from J; bases not matched to a gene: 9. Germline V gene lookup returns CDR1 SGDLS and CDR2 YYNGEE.

The rearrangement joins TRBV28 to TRBJ1-6; D might be TRBD1 (6 bases). V was clipped by 7 bases and J by 4 bases, with 14 bases between them. There are 15 residues in the CDR3. The germline V gene encodes CDR1 MDHEN and CDR2 SYDVKM. The CDR3 DNA reads TGTGCCAGCACATACAGGGATAATTATAATTCACCCCTCCACTTT. It is translated as CASTYRDNYNSPLHF.

This clone was seen just once. This sequence joins TRBV6-5 and TRBJ1-5; D is perhaps TRBD1 (5 bases). The CDR3 has 13 residues. Per the germline V gene, CDR1 is MNHEY and CDR2 is SVGAGI. V was pared by 11 bases and J by 2 bases, with 13 bases between. CDR3 nucleotides: TGTGCCGCCGGGGGAAAGGGCAATCAGCCCCAGCATTTT. Protein: CAAGGKGNQPQHF.

The J gene is TRBJ2-7, the V gene TRBV11-3; 7 nucleotides align to TRBD1. The CDR3 is 14 amino acids. Germline trimming cut 2 bases from V and 6 bases from J; bases unmatched to any gene: 7. Germline CDR1 is SGHNT and CDR2 is YENEEA. The CDR3 loop is CASSLRGTGVEQYF. For the CDR3, the DNA is TGTGCCAGCAGCTTACGGGGAACAGGGGTCGAGCAGTACTTC.

The chain joins TRBV6-5 to TRBJ1-5; 8 bases match TRBD1. The CDR3 is made up of 13 amino acids. The V and J ends lost 7 bases and 4 bases, in that order; junction bases with no gene match: 3. Germline CDR1 is MNHEY and CDR2 is SVGAGI. CDR3 in amino acids: CASKGQDNQPQHF. In DNA, the CDR3 is TGTGCCAGCAAGGGACAGGATAATCAGCCCCAGCATTTT.

The genes are TRBV6-5 and TRBJ2-7; 9 bases are shared with TRBD1. Germline CDR1 reads MNHEY; CDR2 reads SVGAGI. CDR3 length: 14 amino acids. Trimming removed 6 bases from V and 5 bases from J; junction bases left unmatched: 8. CDR3 nucleotide sequence: TGTGCCAGCAGACAGGGGGCCGTAGGTAACGAGCAGTACTTC. As protein: CASRQGAVGNEQYF.

The V gene is TRBV29-1, the J gene TRBJ2-1; 11 bases line up with TRBD2. Germline CDR1 and CDR2: SQVTM and ANQGSEA. Unmatched junction bases numbered 7, after V lost 3 bases and J lost 0 bases. The CDR3 has 17 residues. CDR3 nucleotides: TGCAGCGTTGAGCTAGCGGGGGGTCCCCTCTCCTACAATGAGCAGTTCTTC. It translates to CSVELAGGPLSYNEQFF.

The chain carries TRBV18 and TRBJ1-2; D remains unclear. This CDR3 has 16 residues. Trimming took off 0 bases at V and 3 bases at J, with 14 bases between the two ends. CDR1 is KGHSH, CDR2 LQKENI, per germline. The CDR3 DNA follows: TGTGCCAGCTCACCACCTGGAGGCTCTTATTACTATGGCTACACCTTC. It yields the protein CASSPPGGSYYYGYTF.

The J gene is TRBJ1-2, the V gene TRBV5-4; D is unclear. Trimming cost V 4 bases and J 4 bases, with 17 bases left between them. Germline CDR1 SGHNT, CDR2 YYREEE (reference sequence). The CDR3 loop spans 15 amino acids. CDR3 amino acids: CASSGYSGAGYGYTF. The CDR3 coding sequence is TGTGCCAGCAGCGGCTACAGCGGTGCCGGCTATGGCTACACCTTC.

The CDR3 reads CSAPGEVGYTF. The DNA for the CDR3 is TGCAGTGCTCCGGGTGAGGTCGGCTACACCTTC. V gene TRBV20-1 combines with J gene TRBJ1-2; no firm D call. CDR1 and CDR2 from the germline V gene are DFQATT and SNEGSKA (reference sequence). The V end was cut by 5 bases, the J end by 8 bases, with 12 bases between. The length of the CDR3 is 11 residues.

The CDR3 region is CATYRGSGANVLTF. For the CDR3, the DNA is TGTGCCACTTACAGGGGCTCTGGGGCCAACGTCCTGACTTTC. V is TRBV7-9 and J is TRBJ2-6; 7 bases align to TRBD1. Per germline, CDR1 SEHNR and CDR2 FQNEAQ (reference sequence). Unmatched junction bases numbered 3, after V lost 10 bases and J lost 0 bases. The CDR3 sequence is 14 residues long.

The count of this clone is one. The rearrangement uses TRBV21-1 and TRBJ2-3; TRBD1 was called by the table and not checked on the DNA. TRBV21-1 is a known pseudogene. There are 20 residues in the CDR3. In DNA form, the CDR3 reads TGTGCCAGCACCCCATTTTTTTATGCCCAGGGCCCAGCTGCCACAGATACGCAGTATTTT. Translating gives CASTPFFYAQGPAATDTQYF.

The V and J genes are TRBV7-8 and TRBJ2-7; D might be TRBD2 (5 bases). In germline, CDR1 is SGHVS, CDR2 FQNEAQ. This CDR3 comprises 15 residues. The V end was cut by 3 bases, the J end by 2 bases, with 14 bases between. CDR3 in amino acids: CASSFHQRNPYEQYF. CDR3 DNA sequence: TGTGCCAGCAGCTTCCATCAGCGGAACCCCTACGAGCAGTACTTC.

The chain combines TRBV30 with TRBJ1-5; tentative D call: TRBD1 (6 bases). The germline V gene has CDR1 GTSNPN and CDR2 SVGIG (reference sequence). V was clipped by 0 bases and J by 3 bases, with 15 bases between them. This CDR3 has 16 residues. The CDR3 loop reads CAWSVMGAGVNQPQHF. CDR3 DNA: TGTGCCTGGAGTGTAATGGGGGCTGGGGTCAATCAGCCCCAGCATTTT.

The chain links TRBV11-2 to TRBJ1-3, with D possibly matching TRBD1 (5 bases). This CDR3 has 15 amino acids. From germline, CDR1 is SGHAT and CDR2 FQNNGV. The V end was cut by 5 bases, the J end by 3 bases, with 14 bases between. The CDR3 nucleotides read TGTGCCAGCAGCCTGGGGCAGGGAGGTGGAAACACCATATATTTT. Translating it yields CASSLGQGGGNTIYF.

The J gene is TRBJ1-1, the V gene TRBV11-2; perhaps TRBD1 as D (5 bases). The germline V gene has CDR1 SGHAT and CDR2 FQNNGV. CDR3 size: 13 residues. V was clipped by 0 bases and J by 5 bases, with 7 bases between them. The CDR3 is CASSLERGTEAFF. DNA of the CDR3: TGTGCCAGCAGCTTAGAAAGGGGAACTGAAGCTTTCTTT.

The rearrangement joins TRBV4-1 to TRBJ2-5; TRBD1 agrees at 12 bases. V was pared by 1 base and J by 5 bases, with 5 bases of the junction left unmatched. Germline values: CDR1 MGHRA, CDR2 YSYEKL. The CDR3 runs to 16 residues. This CDR3 reads CASSQAGQGAFETQYF. CDR3 sequence (DNA): TGCGCCAGCAGCCAAGCGGGACAGGGGGCTTTTGAGACCCAGTACTTC.

The chain uses TRBV3-1 (or the pseudogene TRBV3-2) and TRBJ2-7; 9 bases are shared with TRBD2. Trimming cost V 1 base and J 4 bases; bases outside gene matches: 5. Germline V gene lookup returns CDR1 LGHDT and CDR2 YNNKEL (reference sequence). CDR3 length: 15 amino acids. Here the CDR3 reads CASSQGAGGPYEQYF. CDR3 in DNA: TGTGCCAGCAGCCAAGGGGCGGGGGGGCCTTACGAGCAGTACTTC.